The following is a TCR beta chain sequence with its context. What it binds is unknown. The sample is drawn from a study of T cell responses to AZD1222 COVID-19 vaccine. The protocol was immunoSEQ multiplex PCR, while the TCRdb copy is restricted to in-frame clones and leaves out a portion. The data contain about 50,000 clones, roughly three quarters of them singletons. Broader study findings: Nearly half of spike-specific TCRs reportedly target unmutated variant regions. The span of vaccine-associated CD4 TCRs extended across spike, with dominance at 160-218 and 743-854.

Pooled samples include second doses given at about 4 or 12 weeks. Looked up from germline, CDR1 is SGHAT and CDR2 is FQNNGV. The CDR3 consists of 15 residues. J lost 5 bases, V lost 1 base, and 3 bases had no gene match. The V call is TRBV11-2, the J call TRBJ2-1; 9 nucleotides agree with TRBD2. Sequencing was performed on peripheral blood, taken 28 days after the second AZD1222 dose. The sequence was collected from an adult who received the AZD1222 COVID-19 vaccine. The CDR3 region is CASSLVGTSNNEQFF. CDR3 DNA sequence: TGTGCCAGCAGCTTAGTGGGGACTAGCAACAATGAGCAGTTCTTC.